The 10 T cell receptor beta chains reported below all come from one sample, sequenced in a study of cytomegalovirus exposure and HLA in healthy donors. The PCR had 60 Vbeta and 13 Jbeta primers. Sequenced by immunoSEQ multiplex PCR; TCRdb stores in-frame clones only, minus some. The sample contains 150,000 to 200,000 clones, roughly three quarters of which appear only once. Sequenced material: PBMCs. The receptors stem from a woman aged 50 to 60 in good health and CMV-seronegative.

The CDR3: CASSDLRQGKNEQFF. As DNA, the CDR3 is TGTGCCAGCAGTGACTTGCGACAGGGGAAGAATGAGCAGTTCTTC. The genes are TRBV6-4 and TRBJ2-1; TRBD1 agrees at 8 bases. CDR3 length equals 15 residues. Germline CDR1 and CDR2: MRHNA and SNTAGT. Trimming cost V 1 base and J 7 bases; bases outside gene matches: 6.

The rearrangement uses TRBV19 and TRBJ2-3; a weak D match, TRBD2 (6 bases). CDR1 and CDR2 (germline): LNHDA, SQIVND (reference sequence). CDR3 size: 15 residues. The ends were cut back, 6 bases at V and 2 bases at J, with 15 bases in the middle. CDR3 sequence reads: CASRHTGEPTDTQYF. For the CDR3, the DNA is TGTGCCAGTAGACACACGGGGGAACCCACAGATACGCAGTATTTT.

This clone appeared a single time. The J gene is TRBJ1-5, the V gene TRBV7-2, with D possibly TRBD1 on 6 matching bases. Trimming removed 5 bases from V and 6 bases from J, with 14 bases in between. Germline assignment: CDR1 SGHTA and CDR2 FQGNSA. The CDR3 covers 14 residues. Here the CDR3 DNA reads TGTGCCAGCAGCCACGGACAGTTGGGTCAGCCCCAGCATTTT. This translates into CASSHGQLGQPQHF.

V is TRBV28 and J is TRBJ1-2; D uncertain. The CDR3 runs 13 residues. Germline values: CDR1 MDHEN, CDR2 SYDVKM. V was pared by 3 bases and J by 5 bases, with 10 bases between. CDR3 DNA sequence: TGTGCCAGCAGTTTCGAGGGAATTTATGGCTACACCTTC. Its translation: CASSFEGIYGYTF.

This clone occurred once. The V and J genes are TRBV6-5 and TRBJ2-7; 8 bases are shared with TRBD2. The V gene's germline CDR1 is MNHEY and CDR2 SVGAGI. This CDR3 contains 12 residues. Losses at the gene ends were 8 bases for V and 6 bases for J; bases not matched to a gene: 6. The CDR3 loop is CASRPGGGEQYF. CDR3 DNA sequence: TGTGCCAGCCGGCCGGGAGGGGGCGAGCAGTACTTC.

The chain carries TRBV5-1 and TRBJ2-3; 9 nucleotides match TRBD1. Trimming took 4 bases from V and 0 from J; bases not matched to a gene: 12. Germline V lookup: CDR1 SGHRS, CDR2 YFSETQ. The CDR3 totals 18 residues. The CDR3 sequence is CASSKGQGSLVSTDTQYF. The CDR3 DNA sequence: TGCGCCAGCAGCAAAGGACAGGGGAGCCTGGTTAGCACAGATACGCAGTATTTT.

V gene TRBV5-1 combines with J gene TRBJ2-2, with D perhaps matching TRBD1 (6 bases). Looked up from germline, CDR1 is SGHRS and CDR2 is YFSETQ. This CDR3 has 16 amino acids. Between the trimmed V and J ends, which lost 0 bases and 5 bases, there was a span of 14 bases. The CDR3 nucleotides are TGCGCCAGCAGCTTGGAACAGGGTTTGTGGACCGGGGAGCTGTTTTTT. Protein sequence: CASSLEQGLWTGELFF.

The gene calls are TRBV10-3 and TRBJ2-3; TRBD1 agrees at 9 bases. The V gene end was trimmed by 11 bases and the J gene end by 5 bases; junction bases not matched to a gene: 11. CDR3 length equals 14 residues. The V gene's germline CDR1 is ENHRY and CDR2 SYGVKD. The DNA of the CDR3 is TGTGCCGCTTGGACGGGACAGGGCAAAGATACGCAGTATTTT. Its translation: CAAWTGQGKDTQYF.

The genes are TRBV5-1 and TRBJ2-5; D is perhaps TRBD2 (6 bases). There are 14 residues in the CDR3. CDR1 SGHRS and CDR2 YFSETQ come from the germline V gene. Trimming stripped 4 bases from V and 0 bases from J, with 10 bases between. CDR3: CASSPGLYQETQYF. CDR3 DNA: TGCGCCAGCAGCCCGGGACTGTACCAAGAGACCCAGTACTTC.

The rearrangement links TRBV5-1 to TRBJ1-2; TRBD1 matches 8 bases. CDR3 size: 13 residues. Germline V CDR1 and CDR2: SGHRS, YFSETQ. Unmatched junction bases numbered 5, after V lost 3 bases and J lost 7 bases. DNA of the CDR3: TGCGCCAGCAGCTCGCGGACAGGGTTTGGCTACACCTTC. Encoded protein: CASSSRTGFGYTF.